These T cell receptor beta chains were read from a single sample in a study of cytomegalovirus exposure and HLA in healthy donors. The method was immunoSEQ multiplex PCR; TCRdb's version includes in-frame clones alone and lacks a portion of them. This sample carries 150,000 to 200,000 clones, over 75% of them seen once, and the ten largest clones take about 5.7%. Sequencing was done on a sample of PBMCs. The source is a man aged 35 to 55 in good health and CMV-seropositive. Each CDR3 is given without its conserved first and last residue.

TRBV7-3	TRBJ1-2	ASSSQGDGYT
TRBV2	TRBJ1-5	ASSERRTGGQPQH
TRBV18	TRBJ1-1	ASSVQGTEAF
TRBV19	TRBJ1-1	ASSTDTLNTEAF
TRBV9	TRBJ2-7	ASSVDPQGGGEQY
TRBV12-5	TRBJ2-1	ASGLGVGIIYEQF
TRBV2	TRBJ1-1	ASDRQNTEAF
TRBV9	TRBJ1-3	ASAQGIGNTIY
TRBV10-3	TRBJ2-3	AKRDSATDTQY
TRBV15	TRBJ2-6	ATSRGDRILTGANVLT
TRBV27	TRBJ1-1	ASRPGGLAEAF
TRBV29-1	TRBJ1-1	SARDRGGDEAF
TRBV29-1	TRBJ1-1	SVENSREAF
TRBV7-9	TRBJ1-1	SSSSPNRPQGPEAF
TRBV4-3	.	ASSQVLGSSYEQY
TRBV5-1	TRBJ2-7	ASSLTGGTEQY
TRBV6-5	TRBJ1-1	ASSNFRGGTEAF
TRBV25-1	TRBJ2-1	ASSGALVQAPNEQF
TRBV4-3	TRBJ2-1	ASSKQGAANEQF
TRBV2	TRBJ2-7	ASSSRGNYEQY
TRBV7-9	TRBJ1-6	ASSERTFQGIASPLH
TRBV4-1	TRBJ2-3	ASSQDGGGQNTDTQY
TRBV25-1	TRBJ2-5	ASSERGHPGGTQY
TRBV27	TRBJ2-3	ASSPTLDTQY
TRBV28	TRBJ2-5	ASSLWTAQETQY
TRBV15	TRBJ1-1	ATSRPPSTEAF